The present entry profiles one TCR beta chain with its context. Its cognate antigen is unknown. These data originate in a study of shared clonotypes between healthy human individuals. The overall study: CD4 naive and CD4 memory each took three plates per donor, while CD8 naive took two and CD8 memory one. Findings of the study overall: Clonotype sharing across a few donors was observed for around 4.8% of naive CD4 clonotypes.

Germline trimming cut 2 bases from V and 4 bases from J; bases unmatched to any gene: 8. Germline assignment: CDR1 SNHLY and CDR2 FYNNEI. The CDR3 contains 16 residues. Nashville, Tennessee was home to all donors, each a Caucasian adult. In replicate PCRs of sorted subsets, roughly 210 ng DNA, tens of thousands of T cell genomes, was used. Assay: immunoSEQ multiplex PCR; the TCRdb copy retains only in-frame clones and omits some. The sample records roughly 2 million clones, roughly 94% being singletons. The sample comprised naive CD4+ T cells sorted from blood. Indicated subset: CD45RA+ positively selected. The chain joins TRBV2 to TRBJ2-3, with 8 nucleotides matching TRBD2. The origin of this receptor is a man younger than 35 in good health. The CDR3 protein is CASSEYQRGLADTQYF. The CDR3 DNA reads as TGTGCCAGCAGTGAATACCAGCGGGGGCTCGCAGATACGCAGTATTTT.